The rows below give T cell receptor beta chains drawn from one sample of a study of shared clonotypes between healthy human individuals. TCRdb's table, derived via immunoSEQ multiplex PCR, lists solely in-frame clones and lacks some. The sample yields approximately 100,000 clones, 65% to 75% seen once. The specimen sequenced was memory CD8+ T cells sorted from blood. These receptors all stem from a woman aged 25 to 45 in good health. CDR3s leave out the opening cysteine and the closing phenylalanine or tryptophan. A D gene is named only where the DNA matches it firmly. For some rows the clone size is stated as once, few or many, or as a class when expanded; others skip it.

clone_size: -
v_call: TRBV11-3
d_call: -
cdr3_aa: ASSLGGMGNEQF

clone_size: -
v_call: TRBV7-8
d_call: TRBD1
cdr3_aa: ASSHRDSYNEQF

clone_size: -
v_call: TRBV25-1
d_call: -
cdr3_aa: ASSDENTEAF

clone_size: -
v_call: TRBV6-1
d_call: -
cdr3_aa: ASSGGRGNQPQH

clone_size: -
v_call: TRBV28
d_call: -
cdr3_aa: ASSFGRGTDTQY

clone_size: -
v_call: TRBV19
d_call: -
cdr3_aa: ASSISGYEQY

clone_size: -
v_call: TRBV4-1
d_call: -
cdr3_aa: ASSQDALQARGGEAF

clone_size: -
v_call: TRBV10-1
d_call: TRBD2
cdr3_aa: ASSSGCSGREVRTDTQY

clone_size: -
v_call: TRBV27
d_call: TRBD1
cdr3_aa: ASSHSTGTAYNEQF

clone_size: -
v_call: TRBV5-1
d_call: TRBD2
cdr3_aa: ASSSLSSGSGDTQY

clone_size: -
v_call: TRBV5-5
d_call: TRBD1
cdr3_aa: ASSPGTGSYTDTQY

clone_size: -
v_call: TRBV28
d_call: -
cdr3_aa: ASSLYRGYTYEQY

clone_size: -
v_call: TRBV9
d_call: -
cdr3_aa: ASSVGGNYEQY

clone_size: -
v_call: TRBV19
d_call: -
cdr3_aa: ASSIGTNTEAF

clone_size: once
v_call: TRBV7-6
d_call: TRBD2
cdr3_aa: ASSRTSIYEQY

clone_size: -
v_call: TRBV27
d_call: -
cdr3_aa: ASGPDLTYEQY

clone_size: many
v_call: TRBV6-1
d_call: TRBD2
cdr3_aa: ASTLQLGGSETQY

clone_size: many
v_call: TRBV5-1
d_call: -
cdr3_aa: ASSLEMNTEAF

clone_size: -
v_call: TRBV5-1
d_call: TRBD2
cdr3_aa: ASSTSSGSYNEQF

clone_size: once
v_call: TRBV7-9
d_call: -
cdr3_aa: ATTGTDLYEQY

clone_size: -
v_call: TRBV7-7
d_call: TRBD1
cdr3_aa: AVGGAGGVRFPGELF

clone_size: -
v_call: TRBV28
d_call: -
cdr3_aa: ASSLRNSGNQPQH